These 3 T cell receptor beta chains share one sample of origin, sequenced in a study of cytomegalovirus exposure and HLA in healthy donors. The PCR used 60 Vbeta and 13 Jbeta primers. Generated by immunoSEQ multiplex PCR, the TCRdb table keeps only in-frame clones and is missing some. Of 150,000 to 180,000 clones detected, 70% to 90% appear once; the ten largest clones hold around 5.6%. The sequenced material came from PBMCs. These receptors were obtained from a woman in her forties in good health and CMV-seropositive.

CDR3 in amino acids: CAISEFPLQTGELFF. The CDR3 nucleotides read TGTGCCATCAGTGAGTTCCCTCTGCAGACCGGGGAGCTGTTTTTT. V gene TRBV10-3 combines with J gene TRBJ2-2; D gene unclear. Trimming removed 1 base from V and 5 bases from J, with 11 bases in between. Germline CDR1 and CDR2: ENHRY and SYGVKD. This CDR3 contains 15 residues.

This clone came up once. The chain recombines TRBV28 with TRBJ1-2; TRBD1 aligns across 7 bases. Per germline, CDR1 MDHEN and CDR2 SYDVKM. This CDR3 region has 15 residues. J lost 0 bases, V lost 5 bases, and 6 bases had no gene match. CDR3 bases: TGTGCCAGCAGTCAGACCGGGACAGCTAACTATGGCTACACCTTC. Its protein product is CASSQTGTANYGYTF.

J is TRBJ2-1 and V is TRBV29-1; 7 bases map to TRBD1. Germline trimming cut 6 bases from V and 9 bases from J; bases unmatched to any gene: 11. In germline, CDR1 is SQVTM, CDR2 ANQGSEA. The CDR3 loop spans 13 amino acids. In DNA, the CDR3 is TGCAGCGTCTTAGGGGGCGCGCGGATTGAGCAGTTCTTC. Its translation is CSVLGGARIEQFF.